The 6 T cell receptor beta chains below all came from one sample that was sequenced in a study of cytomegalovirus exposure and HLA in healthy donors. Sequenced by immunoSEQ multiplex PCR; TCRdb stores in-frame clones only, minus some. Of fewer than 200,000 clones listed, roughly 90% are singletons. Sequencing was carried out using PBMCs. All receptors derive from a woman aged 18-30 years in good health and CMV-seropositive.

The rearrangement joins TRBV4-1 to TRBJ2-6, with 8 bases identical to TRBD2. The CDR3 totals 18 residues. The trim removed 1 base at V and 0 bases at J, leaving 5 bases unmatched. Looked up from germline, CDR1 is MGHRA and CDR2 is YSYEKL. The CDR3: CASSQGVGTSSGANVLTF. In DNA form, the CDR3 reads TGCGCCAGCAGCCAAGGAGTCGGGACTAGCTCTGGGGCCAACGTCCTGACTTTC.

The rearrangement links TRBV28 to TRBJ1-5; 9 bases match TRBD1. Per the germline V gene, CDR1 is MDHEN and CDR2 is SYDVKM. J was trimmed by 7 bases and V by 4 bases; bases with no gene match: 5. This CDR3 is built from 14 residues. The CDR3 sequence is CASSSGQGRQPQHF. CDR3 sequence (DNA): TGTGCCAGCAGTTCGGGACAGGGTCGACAGCCCCAGCATTTT.

The rearrangement joins TRBV11-1 to TRBJ2-7; tentatively, D is TRBD2 (5 bases). The CDR3 extends over 13 amino acids. Looked up from germline, CDR1 is SGHAT and CDR2 is FQDESV (reference sequence). Trimming took off 3 bases at V and 3 bases at J, with 9 bases between the two ends. The CDR3 sequence: CASSFSGNYEQYF. CDR3 nucleotides: TGTGCCAGCAGCTTTTCGGGAAACTACGAGCAGTACTTC. The full variable domain, its missing parts supplied by reference TRBV11-1 and TRBJ2-7, is EAEVAQSPRYKITEKSQAVAFWCDPISGHATLYWYRQILGQGPELLVQFQDESVVDDSQLPKDRFSAERLKGVDSTLKIQPAELGDSAMYLCASSFSGNYEQYFGPGTRLTVT.

This sequence joins TRBV21-1 and TRBJ1-5. TRBV21-1 is noted as a pseudogene. CDR3 length: 15 amino acids. The CDR3 sequence: CASTPRGVSNQPQHF. CDR3 bases: TGTGCCAGCACCCCACGGGGGGTTAGCAATCAGCCCCAGCATTTT.

The chain combines TRBV7-2 with TRBJ1-5; 7 bases match TRBD1. The CDR3 covers 16 residues. V lost 1 base to trimming and J lost 8 bases; unmatched junction nucleotides: 11. Germline lookup yields CDR1 SGHTA and CDR2 FQGNSA. CDR3 loop: CASSLGGMTGMEPQHF. CDR3 sequence (DNA): TGTGCCAGCAGCTTAGGGGGAATGACAGGGATGGAGCCCCAGCATTTT.

This chain uses TRBV7-2 with TRBJ1-1, with 7 bases aligning to TRBD1. CDR3 length: 14 residues. The germline gives CDR1 SGHTA, CDR2 FQGNSA. The junction had 7 bases not matched to a gene; V was cut back by 5 bases and J by 4 bases. The CDR3 DNA reads as TGTGCCAGCAGCCTAGGGGGCGCGAGCACTGAAGCTTTCTTT. Encoded protein: CASSLGGASTEAFF.